This is a list of T cell receptor beta chains from one sample in a study of post-analysis software for immune sequencing data. Each CDR3 protein gets one entry after TCRdb re-called the PCR reads with MiXCR. The top ten clones hold 4.6% of a sample with 650,000 to 850,000 distinct CDR3 sequences, around 50% of them seen once. The sequenced sample was blood. The receptors originated from a girl aged 10 to 17 with multiple sclerosis. Both conserved end residues are part of each CDR3. D genes are given only for firm matches. Size tells how often a clone was seen (once, few, many) or the class of an expanded clone, and some rows leave it out.

DNA | CDR3 | D | size | J | V
TGTGCCAGCAGCCAGTCCGGGACTATAAAGGAGTTGGCCAAAAACATTCAGTACTTC | CASSQSGTIKELAKNIQYF | TRBD2 | few | TRBJ2-4 | TRBV4-2
TGTGCCAGCAGTTCTCCGGGGGGCATGGCGCACACTGAAGCTTTCTTT | CASSSPGGMAHTEAFF | . | . | TRBJ1-1 | TRBV6-5
TGCAGTGCTAGGGGACAGGGAAGCTCCGAGCAGTACTTC | CSARGQGSSEQYF | TRBD1 | . | TRBJ2-7 | TRBV20-1
TGCAGTGCTAGAACAACAGGGGGCCAGGCCGAGCAGTACTTC | CSARTTGGQAEQYF | TRBD1 | . | TRBJ2-7 | TRBV20-1
TGCGCCAGCAGCTCGCCCAGAGGTACTGGGGCCAACGTCCTGACTTTC | CASSSPRGTGANVLTF | . | . | TRBJ2-6 | TRBV5-1
TGCGCCAGCAGCTTGACAGGGTTTTCGGTCTTGGTCTGGTACGAGCAGTACTTC | CASSLTGFSVLVWYEQYF | . | few | TRBJ2-7 | TRBV5-1
TGCAGTGCTAGAGATAAGGCGGAGCACTACAATGAGCAGTTCTTC | CSARDKAEHYNEQFF | . | . | TRBJ2-1 | TRBV20-1
TGCAGCGTTACGACAGAAAGGGCGGATCAGCCCCAGCATTTT | CSVTTERADQPQHF | . | few | TRBJ1-5 | TRBV29-1
TGTGCCAGCAGCCCAGGACTAGCGGGAGGGCAGAACGAGCAGTACTTC | CASSPGLAGGQNEQYF | TRBD2 | few | TRBJ2-7 | TRBV9
TGTGCCAGCAGCCAAGTCTATCGGACTAGCGGGACAGAGACCCAGTACTTC | CASSQVYRTSGTETQYF | TRBD2 | once | TRBJ2-5 | TRBV14
TGTGCCATCACGGCTAGCGGGGGGACAGATACGCAGTATTTT | CAITASGGTDTQYF | TRBD2 | . | TRBJ2-3 | TRBV10-3
TGTGCCAGCTCACCAGAAGGAAATGAGCAGTTCTTC | CASSPEGNEQFF | . | . | TRBJ2-1 | TRBV18
TGTGCCAGCAGTGAATCACGGGGTTACGAGCAGTACTTC | CASSESRGYEQYF | . | . | TRBJ2-7 | TRBV12-3/TRBV12-4
TGTGCCAGCAGGGAGACAGAAAGCTCCTACGAGCAGTACTTC | CASRETESSYEQYF | . | . | TRBJ2-7 | TRBV6-5
TGTGCCATCAGTGAACAGCCCGATACGCAGTATTTT | CAISEQPDTQYF | . | . | TRBJ2-3 | TRBV10-3
TGCAGTGCTGGGGGGCGCCAGACGAACACTGAAGCTTTCTTT | CSAGGRQTNTEAFF | . | . | TRBJ1-1 | TRBV20-1
TGCAGTGCTAGGTGGGCGGGTACGCGCGAGCAGTACTTC | CSARWAGTREQYF | . | few | TRBJ2-7 | TRBV20-1
TGTGCCAGCAGCTTCTTTCGGCCTAGCCAAGAGACCCAGTACTTC | CASSFFRPSQETQYF | . | . | TRBJ2-5 | TRBV7-2
TGTGCCAGCAGTTACTCGCAACGGGGGGGCTCAGATACGCAGTATTTT | CASSYSQRGGSDTQYF | TRBD2 | . | TRBJ2-3 | TRBV6-6
TGTGCCAGCCAGGAGATTAACTATGGCTACACCTTC | CASQEINYGYTF | . | few | TRBJ1-2 | TRBV6-2/TRBV6-3
TGTGCCACCAGTGATCCAGCCAGGGGTACCACCGGGGAGCTGTTTTTT | CATSDPARGTTGELFF | . | . | TRBJ2-2 | TRBV24-1
TGTGCCATCAGTGAGCCTCGGGGCAGGGAGAACATTCAGTACTTC | CAISEPRGRENIQYF | . | . | TRBJ2-4 | TRBV10-3
TGTGCCAGTAGTATAGGGGGCTCTCGCACCTACGAGCAGTACTTC | CASSIGGSRTYEQYF | . | . | TRBJ2-7 | TRBV19
TGCAGTGCTAGAGATTTCCGTAATGAAAAACTGTTTTTT | CSARDFRNEKLFF | . | . | TRBJ1-4 | TRBV20-1
TGTGCCAGCAGTTACAGGACTAGCGGGATCGAGCAGTACTTC | CASSYRTSGIEQYF | TRBD2 | . | TRBJ2-7 | TRBV27
TGTGCCAGCAGCTCCTCGGCCTTTGAGCAGTTCTTC | CASSSSAFEQFF | . | . | TRBJ2-1 | TRBV7-2
TGCGCCAGCAGCTTGTCGAGGACACCGAGTCCCAACGAGCAGTTCTTC | CASSLSRTPSPNEQFF | . | . | TRBJ2-1 | TRBV5-1
TGTGCCAGCAGCCCAACGGGAGTTTTAAGACCCTCCAATGAGCAGTTCTTC | CASSPTGVLRPSNEQFF | . | many | TRBJ2-1 | TRBV7-2
TGTGCCAGCAGCTTACCCGATCAAGAGACCCAGTACTTC | CASSLPDQETQYF | . | few | TRBJ2-5 | TRBV5-4
TGTGCCAGCAGTTCCGGGACAGGGACTCCCCTCTATGGCTACACCTTC | CASSSGTGTPLYGYTF | TRBD1 | . | TRBJ1-2 | TRBV2
TGCAGCAAATCGACAGGCAATCTAGAGACCCAGTACTTC | CSKSTGNLETQYF | . | few | TRBJ2-5 | TRBV29-1
TGCAGTGCTGTCCTTCCGGGACTAGCGGGAGCGCTCCAAGAGACCCAGTACTTC | CSAVLPGLAGALQETQYF | TRBD2 | . | TRBJ2-5 | TRBV20-1
TGTGCCAGCAGTTCCGCGACGGACAGGGCCTACGAGCAGTACTTC | CASSSATDRAYEQYF | TRBD1 | few | TRBJ2-7 | TRBV6-6
TGTGCCAGCAGCTCCACCTGGGTTGGAGAGACCCAGTACTTC | CASSSTWVGETQYF | . | . | TRBJ2-5 | TRBV7-6
TGTGCCAGCACTGGCAGGGCGGGATTTAACTATGGCTACACCTTC | CASTGRAGFNYGYTF | . | . | TRBJ1-2 | TRBV7-9
TGTGCTAGCCTTACAGAGGACAGGGCAGGTCAGCCCCAGCATTTT | CASLTEDRAGQPQHF | TRBD1 | few | TRBJ1-5 | TRBV12-5
TGCAGTGCTCCCGGCGGGGGAACAGATACGCAGTATTTT | CSAPGGGTDTQYF | TRBD2 | . | TRBJ2-3 | TRBV20-1
TGTGCTAGTGGTTTGGGGGTCAAGACAACCGGGCAGCCCCAGCATTTT | CASGLGVKTTGQPQHF | . | . | TRBJ1-5 | TRBV12-5
TGTGCCAGCAGTGTGGGACAGGGTCCCAATCAGCCCCAGCATTTT | CASSVGQGPNQPQHF | TRBD1 | . | TRBJ1-5 | TRBV6-1
TGTGCCAGCAGCTTGGTAAGGGGCCAGAACACTGAAGCTTTCTTT | CASSLVRGQNTEAFF | . | few | TRBJ1-1 | TRBV5-4
TGCGCCAGCAGCTTGGAGTACGGGCAGCCCCAGCATTTT | CASSLEYGQPQHF | . | . | TRBJ1-5 | TRBV5-1
TGCAGTGCCTCGGGACTAGCGGGAGCAGAGACCCAGTACTTC | CSASGLAGAETQYF | TRBD2 | few | TRBJ2-5 | TRBV20-1
TGTGCCAGCTCACCACCGGGCTACGAGCAGTACTTC | CASSPPGYEQYF | . | many | TRBJ2-7 | TRBV5-1
TGTGCCAGCAGTTTAAAGGGGGCAAGTCAGCCCCAGCATTTT | CASSLKGASQPQHF | TRBD1 | . | TRBJ1-5 | TRBV6-5
TGTGCCAGCAGCACCGGGAGGGGAGTAAGCTCCTACAATGAGCAGTTCTTC | CASSTGRGVSSYNEQFF | TRBD2 | . | TRBJ2-1 | TRBV7-9
TGTGCCAGCAGTGATGGGCCAGGCTGGGGGAATGAGCAGTACTTC | CASSDGPGWGNEQYF | . | . | TRBJ2-7 | TRBV2
TGTGCCAGCAGTTTCCACCCGGACACCCAGCCCCAGCATTTT | CASSFHPDTQPQHF | . | . | TRBJ1-5 | TRBV12-3/TRBV12-4
TGTGCCAGCAGTTTAAACACAGATAGTCAGCCCCAGCATTTT | CASSLNTDSQPQHF | . | . | TRBJ1-5 | TRBV12-3/TRBV12-4
TGTGCCAGCAGTTACTACGCAGGGACAGGGGGTACAAAGGGCACCGGGGAGCTGTTTTTT | CASSYYAGTGGTKGTGELFF | TRBD1 | . | TRBJ2-2 | TRBV6-5
TGCGCCAGCAGCCAAAAGGACCCGCGTATGTCCTACGAGCAGTACTTC | CASSQKDPRMSYEQYF | . | . | TRBJ2-7 | TRBV5-1
TGCAGTGCTAGAGATCGGTTTAGTGAGGGGTTCCCCTGGGAGCAGTACTTC | CSARDRFSEGFPWEQYF | . | few | TRBJ2-5 | TRBV20-1
TGTGCCAGCAGTTTCCGGGGAATGAACACTGAAGCTTTCTTT | CASSFRGMNTEAFF | . | few | TRBJ1-1 | TRBV12-3/TRBV12-4
TGCAGTGCTAAGGCCAGCGGGGGGCCATTAGGGGCCAACGTCCTGACTTTC | CSAKASGGPLGANVLTF | TRBD2 | . | TRBJ2-6 | TRBV20-1
TGTACCAGCAGTGTTCCGGGACTAGCGAGGGACAATGAGCAGTTCTTC | CTSSVPGLARDNEQFF | TRBD2 | once | TRBJ2-1 | TRBV6-2/TRBV6-3
TGCAGCGCCACATACGAGCGAGCGCAGTTCTTC | CSATYERAQFF | . | . | TRBJ2-1 | TRBV29-1
TGTGCCAGCAGCTTATTTTCTGCGGGATCTGGGCAGTTCTTC | CASSLFSAGSGQFF | . | . | TRBJ2-1 | TRBV7-9
TGTGCCAGCAGCTCCCGCCGGACTAGCTTCCAAGAGACCCAGTACTTC | CASSSRRTSFQETQYF | TRBD2 | few | TRBJ2-5 | TRBV6-5
TGCAGCGTTGAACGTCAGCGCACAGATACGCAGTATTTT | CSVERQRTDTQYF | . | . | TRBJ2-3 | TRBV29-1
TGTGCCAGCAGTTTAGGGCTAGCGAGGGACGAGCAGTACTTC | CASSLGLARDEQYF | . | . | TRBJ2-7 | TRBV12-3/TRBV12-4